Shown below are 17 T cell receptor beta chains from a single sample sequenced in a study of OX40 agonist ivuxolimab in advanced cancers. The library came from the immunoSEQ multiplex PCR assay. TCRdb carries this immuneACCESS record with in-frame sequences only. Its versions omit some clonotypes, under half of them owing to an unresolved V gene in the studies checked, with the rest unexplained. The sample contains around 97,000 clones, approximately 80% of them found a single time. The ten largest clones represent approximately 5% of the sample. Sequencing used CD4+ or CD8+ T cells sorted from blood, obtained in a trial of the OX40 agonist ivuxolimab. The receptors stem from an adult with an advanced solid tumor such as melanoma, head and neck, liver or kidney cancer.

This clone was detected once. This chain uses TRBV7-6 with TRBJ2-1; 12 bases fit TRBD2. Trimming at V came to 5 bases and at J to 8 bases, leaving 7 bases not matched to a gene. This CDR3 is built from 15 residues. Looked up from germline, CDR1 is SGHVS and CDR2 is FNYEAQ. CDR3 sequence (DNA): TGTGCCAGCAGCCCCCTAGCGGGAGGGGGGGATGAGCAGTTCTTC. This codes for CASSPLAGGGDEQFF.

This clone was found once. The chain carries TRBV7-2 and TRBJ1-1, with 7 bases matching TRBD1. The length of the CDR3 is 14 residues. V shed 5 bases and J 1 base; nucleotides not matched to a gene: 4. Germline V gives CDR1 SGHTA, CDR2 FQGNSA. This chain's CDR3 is CASSGQAGNTEAFF. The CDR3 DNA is TGTGCCAGCAGCGGACAGGCGGGGAACACTGAAGCTTTCTTT.

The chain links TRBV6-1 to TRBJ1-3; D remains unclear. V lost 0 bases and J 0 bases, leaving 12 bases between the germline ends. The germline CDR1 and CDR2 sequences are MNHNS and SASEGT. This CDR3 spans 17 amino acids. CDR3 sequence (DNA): TGTGCCAGCAGTGAAGCCAGTCGCCCCGTCTCTGGAAACACCATATATTTT. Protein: CASSEASRPVSGNTIYF.

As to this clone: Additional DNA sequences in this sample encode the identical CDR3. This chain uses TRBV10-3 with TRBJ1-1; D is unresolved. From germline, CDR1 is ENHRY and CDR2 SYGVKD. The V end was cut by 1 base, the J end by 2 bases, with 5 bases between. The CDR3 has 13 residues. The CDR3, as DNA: TGTGCCATCAGTGAGTGGGGAAACACTGAAGCTTTCTTT. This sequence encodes CAISEWGNTEAFF.

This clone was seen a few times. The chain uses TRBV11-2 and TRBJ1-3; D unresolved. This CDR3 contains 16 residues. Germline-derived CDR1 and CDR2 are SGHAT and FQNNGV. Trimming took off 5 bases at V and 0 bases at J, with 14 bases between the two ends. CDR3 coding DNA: TGTGCCAGCAGCAATTGGGCCTTAAGCTCTGGAAACACCATATATTTT. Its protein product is CASSNWALSSGNTIYF. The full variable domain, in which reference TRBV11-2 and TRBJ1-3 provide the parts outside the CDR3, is EAGVAQSPRYKIIEKRQSVAFWCNPISGHATLYWYQQILGQGPKLLIQFQNNGVVDDSQLPKDRFSAERLKGVDSTLKIQPAKLEDSAVYLCASSNWALSSGNTIYFGEGSWLTVV.

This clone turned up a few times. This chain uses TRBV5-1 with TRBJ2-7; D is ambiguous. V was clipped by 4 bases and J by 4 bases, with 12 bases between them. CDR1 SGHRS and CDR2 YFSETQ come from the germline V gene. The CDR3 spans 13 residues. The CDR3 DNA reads TGCGCCAGCAGCAATACGGATCGGTACGAGCAGTACTTC. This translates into CASSNTDRYEQYF. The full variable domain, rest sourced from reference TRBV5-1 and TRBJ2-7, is KAGVTQTPRYLIKTRGQQVTLSCSPISGHRSVSWYQQTPGQGLQFLFEYFSETQRNKGNFPGRFSGRQFSNSRSEMNVSTLELGDSALYLCASSNTDRYEQYFGPGTRLTVT.

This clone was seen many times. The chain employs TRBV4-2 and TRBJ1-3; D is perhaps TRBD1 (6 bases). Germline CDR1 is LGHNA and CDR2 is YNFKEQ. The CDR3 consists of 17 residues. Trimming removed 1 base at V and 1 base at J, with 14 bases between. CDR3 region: CASSQGYRDASGNTIYF. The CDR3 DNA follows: TGTGCCAGCAGCCAAGGGTACAGGGACGCATCTGGAAACACCATATATTTT.

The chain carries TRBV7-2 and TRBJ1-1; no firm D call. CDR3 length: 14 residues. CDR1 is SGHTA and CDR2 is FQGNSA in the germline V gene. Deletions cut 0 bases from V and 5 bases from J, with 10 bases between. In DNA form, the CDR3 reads TGTGCCAGCAGCTTAGCAGGGAGGCGTACTGAAGCTTTCTTT. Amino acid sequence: CASSLAGRRTEAFF. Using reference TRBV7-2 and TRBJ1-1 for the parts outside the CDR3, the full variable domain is GAGVSQSPSNKVTEKGKDVELRCDPISGHTALYWYRQSLGQGLEFLIYFQGNSAPDKSGLPSDRFSAERTGGSVSTLTIQRTQQEDSAVYLCASSLAGRRTEAFFGQGTRLTVV.

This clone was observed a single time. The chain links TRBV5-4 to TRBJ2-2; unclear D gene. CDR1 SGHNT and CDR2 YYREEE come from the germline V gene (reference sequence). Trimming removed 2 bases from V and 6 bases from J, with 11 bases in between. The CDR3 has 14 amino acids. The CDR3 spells CASSLAFRPGELFF. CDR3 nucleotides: TGTGCCAGCAGCTTAGCTTTTCGGCCCGGGGAGCTGTTTTTT.

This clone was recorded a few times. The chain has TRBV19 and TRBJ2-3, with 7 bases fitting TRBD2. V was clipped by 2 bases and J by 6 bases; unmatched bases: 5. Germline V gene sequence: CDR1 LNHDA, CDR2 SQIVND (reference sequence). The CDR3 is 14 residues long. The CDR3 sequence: CASSITGGRDTQYF. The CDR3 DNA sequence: TGTGCCAGTAGTATAACGGGGGGTAGGGATACGCAGTATTTT.

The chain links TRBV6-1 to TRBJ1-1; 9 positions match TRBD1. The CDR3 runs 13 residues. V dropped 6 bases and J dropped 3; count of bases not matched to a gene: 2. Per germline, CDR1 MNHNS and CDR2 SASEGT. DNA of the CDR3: TGTGCCAGCAGGGGACAGGGATACACTGAAGCTTTCTTT. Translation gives CASRGQGYTEAFF.

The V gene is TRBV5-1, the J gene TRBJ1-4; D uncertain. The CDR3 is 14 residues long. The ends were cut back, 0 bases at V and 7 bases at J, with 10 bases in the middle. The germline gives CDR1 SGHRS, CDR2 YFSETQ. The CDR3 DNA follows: TGCGCCAGCAGCTTGGCGGGGTCCAGTGAAAAACTGTTTTTT. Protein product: CASSLAGSSEKLFF.

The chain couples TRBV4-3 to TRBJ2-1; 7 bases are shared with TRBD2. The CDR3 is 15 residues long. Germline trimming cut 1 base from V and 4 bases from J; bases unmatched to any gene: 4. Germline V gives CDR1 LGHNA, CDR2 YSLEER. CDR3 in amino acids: CASSQVASGYNEQFF. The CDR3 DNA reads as TGCGCCAGCAGCCAAGTAGCTAGCGGTTACAATGAGCAGTTCTTC.

The CDR3 loop is CASSVGDTHPYEQYF. The CDR3 DNA follows: TGTGCCAGCAGCGTAGGGGACACTCATCCATACGAGCAGTACTTC. This sequence joins TRBV9 and TRBJ2-7, with D perhaps matching TRBD1 (6 bases). Trimming cost V 0 bases and J 4 bases, with 14 bases left between them. CDR1 SGDLS and CDR2 YYNGEE come from the germline V gene. The length of the CDR3 is 15 residues.

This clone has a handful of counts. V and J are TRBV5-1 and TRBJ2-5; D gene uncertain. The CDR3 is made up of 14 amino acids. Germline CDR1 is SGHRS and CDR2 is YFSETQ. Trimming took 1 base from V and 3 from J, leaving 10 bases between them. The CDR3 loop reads CASSLQQPKETQYF. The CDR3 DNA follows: TGCGCCAGCAGCTTGCAACAGCCAAAAGAGACCCAGTACTTC.

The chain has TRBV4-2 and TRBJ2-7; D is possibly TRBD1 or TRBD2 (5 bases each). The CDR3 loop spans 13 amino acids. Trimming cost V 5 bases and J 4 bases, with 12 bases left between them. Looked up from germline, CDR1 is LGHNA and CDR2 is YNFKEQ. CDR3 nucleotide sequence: TGTGCCAGCAGCTTGGAGAGGGGTTACGAGCAGTACTTC. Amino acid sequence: CASSLERGYEQYF.

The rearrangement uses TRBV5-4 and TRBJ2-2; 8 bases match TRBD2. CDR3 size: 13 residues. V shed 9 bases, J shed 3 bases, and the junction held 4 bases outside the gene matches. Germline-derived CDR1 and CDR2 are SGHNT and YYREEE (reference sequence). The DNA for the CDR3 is TGTGCCACCGGACTAGCCCACACCGGGGAGCTGTTTTTT. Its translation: CATGLAHTGELFF. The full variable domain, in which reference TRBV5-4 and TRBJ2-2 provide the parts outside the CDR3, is ETGVTQSPTHLIKTRGQQVTLRCSSQSGHNTVSWYQQALGQGPQFIFQYYREEENGRGNFPPRFSGLQFPNYSSELNVNALELDDSALYLCATGLAHTGELFFGEGSRLTVL.